What follows is one T cell receptor (beta chain) and its context. Its specificity is not known. PCR involved 60 Vbeta and 13 Jbeta primers. The data were produced by immunoSEQ multiplex PCR, yet TCRdb's version contains in-frame clones alone and is incomplete. The sample consists of about 170,000 clones, more than 75% of them appearing once. These donors, healthy bone marrow donors, were studied. This entry is derived from a study of cytomegalovirus exposure and HLA in healthy donors. Study outcomes and limitations: The study designated roughly 160 TCR beta chains cytomegalovirus-associated.

Germline V gene lookup returns CDR1 SGHNT and CDR2 YENEEA. Trimming at V came to 4 bases and at J to 0 bases, leaving 6 bases not matched to a gene. The CDR3 sequence is 16 residues long. Material: PBMCs. This sequence originates from a man between 25 and 39 years old in good health and CMV-seropositive. The gene calls are TRBV11-3 and TRBJ1-3, with 7 bases fitting TRBD1. The CDR3 region has the DNA TGTGCCAGCAGCTCGTACAGGGGCTCCTCTGGAAACACCATATATTTT. Protein: CASSSYRGSSGNTIYF.